This TCR beta chain was sequenced in a study of shared clonotypes between healthy human individuals. Study-level background: The study drew on a couple of women and three men aged 18 to 49 as donors.

Using immunoSEQ multiplex PCR, the repertoire was profiled, and TCRdb retains in-frame clones only, with some absent. Here the sample spans a few million clones, around 95% being singletons. As to this clone: What it binds is unknown.

General study results and limits: Incompleteness in sorted-subset sequencing, despite large depth, was shown by rarefaction.

With 1 base clipped from V and 5 bases from J, the junction kept 3 bases outside the gene matches. This CDR3 has 14 residues. In germline, CDR1 is SEHNR, CDR2 FQNEAQ (reference sequence). This sequence was found in a man younger than 30 in good health. What was sequenced was naive CD4+ T cells sorted from blood. Subset denoted: CD45RA+ positively selected. The J gene is TRBJ1-1, the V gene TRBV7-9, with 8 nucleotides matching TRBD1. Here the CDR3 DNA reads TGTGCCAGCAGCTTAGGCAGGGGGCAAACTGAAGCTTTCTTT. Translation: CASSLGRGQTEAFF.